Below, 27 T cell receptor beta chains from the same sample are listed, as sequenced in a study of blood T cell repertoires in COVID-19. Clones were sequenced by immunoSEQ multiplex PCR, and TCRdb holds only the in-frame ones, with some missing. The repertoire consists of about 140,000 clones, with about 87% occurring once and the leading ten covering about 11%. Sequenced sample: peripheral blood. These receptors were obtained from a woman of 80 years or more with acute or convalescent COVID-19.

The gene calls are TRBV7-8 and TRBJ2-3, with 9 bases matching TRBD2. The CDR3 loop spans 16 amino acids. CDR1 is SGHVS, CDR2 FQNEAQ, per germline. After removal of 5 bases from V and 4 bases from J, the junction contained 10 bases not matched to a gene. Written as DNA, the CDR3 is TGTGCCAGCAGCCGAGAACTAGCGGGTAGTTCAGATACGCAGTATTTT. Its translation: CASSRELAGSSDTQYF. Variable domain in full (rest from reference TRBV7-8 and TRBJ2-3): GAGVSQSPRYKVAKRGQDVALRCDPISGHVSLFWYQQALGQGPEFLTYFQNEAQLDKSGLPSDRFFAERPEGSVSTLKIQRTQQEDSAVYLCASSRELAGSSDTQYFGPGTRLTVL.

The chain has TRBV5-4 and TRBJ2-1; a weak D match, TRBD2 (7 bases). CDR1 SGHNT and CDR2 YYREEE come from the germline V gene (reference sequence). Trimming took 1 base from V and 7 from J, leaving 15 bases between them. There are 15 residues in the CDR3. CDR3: CASSLWRGRRNEQFF. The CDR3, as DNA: TGTGCCAGCAGCTTGTGGCGGGGGCGACGGAATGAGCAGTTCTTC. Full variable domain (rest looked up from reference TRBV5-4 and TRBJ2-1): ETGVTQSPTHLIKTRGQQVTLRCSSQSGHNTVSWYQQALGQGPQFIFQYYREEENGRGNFPPRFSGLQFPNYSSELNVNALELDDSALYLCASSLWRGRRNEQFFGPGTRLTVL.

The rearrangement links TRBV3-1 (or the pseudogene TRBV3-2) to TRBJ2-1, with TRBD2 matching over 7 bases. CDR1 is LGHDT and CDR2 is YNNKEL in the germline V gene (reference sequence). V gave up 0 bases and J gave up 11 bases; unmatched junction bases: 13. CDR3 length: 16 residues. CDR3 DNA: TGTGCCAGCAGCCAAGAACTAGGCGGGGGAAGGGATAAGCAGTTCTTC. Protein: CASSQELGGGRDKQFF.

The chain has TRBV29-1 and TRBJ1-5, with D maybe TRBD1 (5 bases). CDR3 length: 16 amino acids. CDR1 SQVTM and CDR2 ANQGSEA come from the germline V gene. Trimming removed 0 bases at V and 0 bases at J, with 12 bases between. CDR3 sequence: CSVEDLGEDSNQPQHF. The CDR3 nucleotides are TGCAGCGTTGAAGACCTAGGGGAAGATAGCAATCAGCCCCAGCATTTT.

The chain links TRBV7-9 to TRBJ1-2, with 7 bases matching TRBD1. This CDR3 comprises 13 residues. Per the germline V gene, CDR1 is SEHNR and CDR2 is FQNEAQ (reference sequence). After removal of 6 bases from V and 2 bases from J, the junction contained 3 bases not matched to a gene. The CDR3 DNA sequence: TGTGCCAGCAGTACGGACAGGAACTATGGCTACACCTTC. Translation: CASSTDRNYGYTF.

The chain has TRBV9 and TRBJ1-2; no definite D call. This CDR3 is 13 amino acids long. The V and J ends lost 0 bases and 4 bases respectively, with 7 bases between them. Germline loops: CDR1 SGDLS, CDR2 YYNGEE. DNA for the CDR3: TGTGCCAGCAGCGTAGGCCCTAGCTATGGCTACACCTTC. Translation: CASSVGPSYGYTF.

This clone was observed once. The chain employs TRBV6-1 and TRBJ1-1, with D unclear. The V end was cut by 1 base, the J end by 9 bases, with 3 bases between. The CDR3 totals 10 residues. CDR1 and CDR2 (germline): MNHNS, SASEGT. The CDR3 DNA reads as TGTGCCAGCAGTGAAGGTAAAGCTTTCTTT. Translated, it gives CASSEGKAFF.

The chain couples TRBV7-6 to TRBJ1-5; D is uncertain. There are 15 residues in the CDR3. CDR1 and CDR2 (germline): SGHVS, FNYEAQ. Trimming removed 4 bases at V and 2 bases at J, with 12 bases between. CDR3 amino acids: CASSSSELGNQPQHF. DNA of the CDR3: TGTGCCAGCAGCTCTTCGGAGCTTGGCAATCAGCCCCAGCATTTT.

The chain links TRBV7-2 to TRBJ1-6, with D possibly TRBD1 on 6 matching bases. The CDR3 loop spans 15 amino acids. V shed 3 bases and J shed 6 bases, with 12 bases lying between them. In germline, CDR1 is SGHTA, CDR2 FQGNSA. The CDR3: CASSLGTPTNSPLHF. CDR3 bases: TGTGCCAGCAGCTTGGGGACACCTACTAATTCACCCCTCCACTTT.

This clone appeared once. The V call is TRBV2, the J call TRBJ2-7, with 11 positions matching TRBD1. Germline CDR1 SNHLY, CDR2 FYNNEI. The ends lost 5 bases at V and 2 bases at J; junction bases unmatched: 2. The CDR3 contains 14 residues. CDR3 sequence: CASSPGQGAYEQYF. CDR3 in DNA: TGTGCCAGCAGTCCGGGACAGGGGGCCTACGAGCAGTACTTC.

Here the CDR3 DNA reads TGTGCCAGCCTGAGGACAGGGCAAGAAGAGACCCAGTACTTC. This sequence encodes CASLRTGQEETQYF. This rearrangement joins TRBV6-6 to TRBJ2-5; 8 nucleotides match TRBD1. Germline V CDR1 and CDR2: MNHNY, SVGAGI (reference sequence). The length of the CDR3 is 14 residues. Germline trimming cut 8 bases from V and 3 bases from J; bases unmatched to any gene: 8.

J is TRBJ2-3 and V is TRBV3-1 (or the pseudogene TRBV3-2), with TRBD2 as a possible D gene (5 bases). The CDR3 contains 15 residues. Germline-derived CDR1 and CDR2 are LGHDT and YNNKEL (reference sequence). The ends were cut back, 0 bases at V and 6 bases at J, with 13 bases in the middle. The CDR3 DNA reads TGTGCCAGCAGCCAAGACCCCCGTAGCGAGGATACGCAGTATTTT. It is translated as CASSQDPRSEDTQYF.

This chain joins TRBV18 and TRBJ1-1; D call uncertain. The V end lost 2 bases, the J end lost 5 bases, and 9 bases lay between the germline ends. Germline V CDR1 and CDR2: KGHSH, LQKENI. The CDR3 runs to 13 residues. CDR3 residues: CASSPSGETEAFF. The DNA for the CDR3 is TGTGCCAGCTCACCATCCGGGGAAACTGAAGCTTTCTTT.

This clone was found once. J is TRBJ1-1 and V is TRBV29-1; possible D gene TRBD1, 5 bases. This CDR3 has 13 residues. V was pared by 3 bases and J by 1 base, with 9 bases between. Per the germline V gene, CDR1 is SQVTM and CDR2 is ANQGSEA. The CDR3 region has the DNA TGCAGCGTTGATAGGGGTTGGAACACTGAAGCTTTCTTT. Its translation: CSVDRGWNTEAFF. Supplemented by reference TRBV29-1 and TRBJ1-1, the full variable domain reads SAVISQKPSRDICQRGTSLTIQCQVDSQVTMMFWYRQQPGQSLTLIATANQGSEATYESGFVIDKFPISRPNLTFSTLTVSNMSPEDSSIYLCSVDRGWNTEAFFGQGTRLTVV.

DNA for the CDR3: TGTGCCAGCAGTTCTCAAGGGACAGGTCTTCGTCAGCCCCAGCATTTT. The encoded protein is CASSSQGTGLRQPQHF. This sequence joins TRBV7-2 and TRBJ1-5; 8 bases line up with TRBD1. Germline assignment: CDR1 SGHTA and CDR2 FQGNSA. Trimming removed 6 bases from V and 6 bases from J; junction bases left unmatched: 13. The CDR3 consists of 16 residues. Full variable domain (missing parts from reference TRBV7-2 and TRBJ1-5): GAGVSQSPSNKVTEKGKDVELRCDPISGHTALYWYRQSLGQGLEFLIYFQGNSAPDKSGLPSDRFSAERTGGSVSTLTIQRTQQEDSAVYLCASSSQGTGLRQPQHFGDGTRLSIL.

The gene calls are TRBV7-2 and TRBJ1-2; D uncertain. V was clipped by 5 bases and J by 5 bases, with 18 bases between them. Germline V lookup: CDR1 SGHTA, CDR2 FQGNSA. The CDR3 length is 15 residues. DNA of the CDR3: TGTGCCAGCAGCCCCCAATCTGGTGGAGGGTATGGCTACACCTTC. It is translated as CASSPQSGGGYGYTF.

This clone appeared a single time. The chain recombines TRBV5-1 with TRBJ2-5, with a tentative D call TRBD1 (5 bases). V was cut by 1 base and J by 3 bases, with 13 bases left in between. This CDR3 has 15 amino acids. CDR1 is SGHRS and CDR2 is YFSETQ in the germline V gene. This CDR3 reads CASSLSDSTKETQYF. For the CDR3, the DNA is TGCGCCAGCAGCTTGTCTGACAGCACCAAAGAGACCCAGTACTTC. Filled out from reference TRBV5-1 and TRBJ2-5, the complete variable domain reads KAGVTQTPRYLIKTRGQQVTLSCSPISGHRSVSWYQQTPGQGLQFLFEYFSETQRNKGNFPGRFSGRQFSNSRSEMNVSTLELGDSALYLCASSLSDSTKETQYFGPGTRLLVL.

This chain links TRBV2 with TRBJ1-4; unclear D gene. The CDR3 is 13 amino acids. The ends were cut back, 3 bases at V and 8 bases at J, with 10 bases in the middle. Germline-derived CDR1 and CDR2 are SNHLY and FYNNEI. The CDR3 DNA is TGTGCCAGCAGTGATCGGGATGGGGAAAAACTGTTTTTT. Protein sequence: CASSDRDGEKLFF.

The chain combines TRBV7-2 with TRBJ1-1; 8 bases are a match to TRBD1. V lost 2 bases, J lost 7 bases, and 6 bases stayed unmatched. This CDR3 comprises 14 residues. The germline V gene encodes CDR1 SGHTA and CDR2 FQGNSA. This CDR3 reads CASSLQGAPNEAFF. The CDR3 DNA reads TGTGCCAGCAGCTTACAGGGGGCCCCTAATGAAGCTTTCTTT.

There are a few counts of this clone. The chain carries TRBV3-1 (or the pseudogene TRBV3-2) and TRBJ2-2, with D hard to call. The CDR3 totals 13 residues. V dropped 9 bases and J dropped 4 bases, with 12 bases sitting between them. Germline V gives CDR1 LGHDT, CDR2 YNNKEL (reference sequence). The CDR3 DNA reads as TGTGCCAGTGAGCCATATGGCACCGGGGAGCTGTTTTTT. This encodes CASEPYGTGELFF.

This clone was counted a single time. CDR3 loop: CATSRVHRGKTIYF. CDR3 sequence (DNA): TGTGCCACCAGCAGAGTTCACAGGGGGAAAACCATATATTTT. This sequence joins TRBV15 and TRBJ1-3; 8 nucleotides agree with TRBD1. Trimming took 1 base from V and 10 from J; bases not matched to a gene: 6. This CDR3 is 14 amino acids long. Per germline, CDR1 LNHNV and CDR2 YYDKDF (reference sequence).

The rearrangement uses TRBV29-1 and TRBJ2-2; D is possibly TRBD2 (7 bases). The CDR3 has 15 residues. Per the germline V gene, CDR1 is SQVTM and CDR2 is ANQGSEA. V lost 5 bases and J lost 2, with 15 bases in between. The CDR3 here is CSVRGDTENTGELFF. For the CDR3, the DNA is TGCAGCGTTCGGGGGGACACAGAAAACACCGGGGAGCTGTTTTTT.

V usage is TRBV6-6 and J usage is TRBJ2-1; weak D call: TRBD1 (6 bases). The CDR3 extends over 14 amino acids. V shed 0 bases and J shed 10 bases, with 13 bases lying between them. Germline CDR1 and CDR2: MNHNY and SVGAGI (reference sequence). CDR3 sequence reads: CASSYSESGGEQFF. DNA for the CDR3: TGTGCCAGCAGTTACTCGGAAAGTGGGGGCGAGCAGTTCTTC.

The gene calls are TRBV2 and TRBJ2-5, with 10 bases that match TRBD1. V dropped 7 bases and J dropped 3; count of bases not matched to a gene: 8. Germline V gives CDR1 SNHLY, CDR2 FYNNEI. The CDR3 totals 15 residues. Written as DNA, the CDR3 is TGTGCCAGCAAAGGCCGGGACAGGGGTGAAGAGACCCAGTACTTC. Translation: CASKGRDRGEETQYF.

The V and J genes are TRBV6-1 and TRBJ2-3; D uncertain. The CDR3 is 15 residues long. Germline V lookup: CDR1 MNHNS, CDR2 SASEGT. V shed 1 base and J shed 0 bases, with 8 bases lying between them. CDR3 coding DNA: TGTGCCAGCAGTGAAGGATATACTAGCACAGATACGCAGTATTTT. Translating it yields CASSEGYTSTDTQYF.

For the CDR3, the DNA is TGTGCCAGCAGTAGGGGTGGCAATCAGCCCCAGCATTTT. This codes for CASSRGGNQPQHF. The rearrangement uses TRBV5-5 and TRBJ1-5; D possibly corresponds to TRBD1 (5 bases). V was shortened by 5 bases and J by 2 bases, with 8 bases between the two germline ends. From germline, CDR1 is SGHKS and CDR2 YYEKEE (reference sequence). The CDR3 spans 13 residues.

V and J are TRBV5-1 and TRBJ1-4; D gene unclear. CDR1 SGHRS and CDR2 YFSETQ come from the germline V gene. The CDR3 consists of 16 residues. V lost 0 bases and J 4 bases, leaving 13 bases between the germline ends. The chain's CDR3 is CASSLGGSAYNEKLFF. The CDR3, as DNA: TGCGCCAGCAGCTTGGGAGGTAGCGCGTATAATGAAAAACTGTTTTTT.